This TCR beta chain was found in a study of blood T cell repertoires in COVID-19. Some clones are missing from TCRdb's copy, which holds only in-frame ones; the method was immunoSEQ multiplex PCR. The data show 100,000 to 150,000 clones, around 89% seen once. In germline, CDR1 is SNHLY, CDR2 FYNNEI. V shed 5 bases, J shed 7 bases, and the junction held 10 bases outside the gene matches. CDR3 length: 16 residues. The sequence was obtained from a man between 65 and 79 years old with active or convalescent COVID-19. The chain couples TRBV2 to TRBJ2-7; 14 nucleotides line up with TRBD2. Sequenced: peripheral blood. The CDR3 loop reads CASSRPPGLAGEEQYF. CDR3 sequence (DNA): TGTGCCAGCAGTCGACCTCCGGGACTAGCGGGAGAGGAGCAGTACTTC.